This is a list of T cell receptor beta chains from one sample in a study of T cell changes during pregnancy in multiple sclerosis. Clones were read by immunoSEQ multiplex PCR, and TCRdb kept only the in-frame ones, dropping some. Of some 93,000 clones listed, almost 95% are singletons. The sequencing here drew on peripheral blood, taken after pregnancy. These receptors all come from a female donor with multiple sclerosis, enrolled in a pregnancy study. Both conserved end residues are part of each CDR3. Each record gives: J gene, D gene, clone size, V gene, CDR3 DNA, CDR3 protein. The D gene is left open where the match is weak. For some rows the clone size is stated as once, few or many, or as a class when expanded; others skip it.

TRBJ1-3 | TRBD1 | once | TRBV29-1 | TGCAGCGGTGAAGAGGGGGCCGGAAACACCATATATTTT | CSGEEGAGNTIYF
TRBJ1-2 | . | . | TRBV19 | TGTGCCAGTAGTTACACAGGATTGATAGGATATGGCTACACCTTC | CASSYTGLIGYGYTF
TRBJ2-1 | TRBD1 | . | TRBV4-3 | TGCGCCAGCAGCCAAGGGGACAGGGTTGTCTCCAATGAGCAGTTCTTC | CASSQGDRVVSNEQFF
TRBJ1-3 | . | . | TRBV10-3 | TGTGCCATCAGCCAGGGGAACGGAAACACCATATATTTT | CAISQGNGNTIYF
TRBJ2-3 | . | . | TRBV18 | TGTGCCAGCCGGCCCCCACTAGAAAGCACAGATACGCAGTATTTT | CASRPPLESTDTQYF
TRBJ1-1 | TRBD1 | few | TRBV10-1 | TGCGCCAGCAGTGAGCTGGGACAGGAGGTCACTGAAGCTTTCTTT | CASSELGQEVTEAFF
TRBJ1-1 | . | . | TRBV2 | TGTGCCAGCAGTGAAGCGGGGCAGCTCACTGAAGCTTTCTTT | CASSEAGQLTEAFF
TRBJ2-7 | TRBD2 | . | TRBV30 | TGTGCCTGGAGTGAACTAGCGGAGTACGAGCAGTACTTC | CAWSELAEYEQYF
TRBJ1-1 | TRBD1 | once | TRBV10-2 | TGCGCCAGCAGTGAGAGGGACAGGGGGGTGAACACTGAAGCTTTCTTT | CASSERDRGVNTEAFF
TRBJ1-1 | . | . | TRBV23-1 | TGCGCCAGCAGTCCCCGCGGGGGCAGCATGAACACTGAAGCTTTCTTT | CASSPRGGSMNTEAFF
TRBJ1-4 | . | . | TRBV6-5 | TGTGCCAGCAAAATACAGGGCCGGGGTGAAAAACTGTTTTTT | CASKIQGRGEKLFF
TRBJ1-1 | TRBD1 | . | TRBV11-2 | TGTGCCAGCAGCACCCCCAGGGGGGTCACTGAAGCTTTCTTT | CASSTPRGVTEAFF
TRBJ1-5 | . | once | TRBV5-1 | TGCGCCAGCAGCTCCCAGGGGAATAGCAATCAGCCCCAGCATTTT | CASSSQGNSNQPQHF
TRBJ1-4 | . | . | TRBV5-6 | TGTGCCAGCAGCCGGCTTTCGGGACTCATCTCAACTAATGAAAAACTGTTTTTT | CASSRLSGLISTNEKLFF
TRBJ2-1 | . | once | TRBV5-1 | TGCGCCAGCAGCTTGCGATCGGATACAATGAGCAGCAGCGTGGAGCAGTTCTTC | CASSLRSDTMSSSVEQFF
TRBJ1-1 | . | . | TRBV4-3 | TGCGCCAGCAGCCAAGATAGATTTCTGAGTACAGGCGCTCACACTGAAGCTTTCTTT | CASSQDRFLSTGAHTEAFF
TRBJ1-2 | . | once | TRBV18 | TGTGCCAGCTCACCACGGGCGGGCAACTATGGCTACACCTTC | CASSPRAGNYGYTF
TRBJ2-5 | TRBD2 | . | TRBV5-8 | TGTGCCAGCAGCTTGAATAGCGGGGGCTTCAGGACCCAGTACTTC | CASSLNSGGFRTQYF
TRBJ2-1 | . | . | TRBV19 | TGTGCCAGTAGAGACAGATCCGGTACCCTTCTCCCCATCTTC | CASRDRSGTLLPIF
TRBJ2-7 | . | . | TRBV28 | TGTGCCAGCAGTTCCCGGGGAGGGGGAGTCAGCGAGCAGTACTTC | CASSSRGGGVSEQYF
TRBJ2-1 | . | . | TRBV30 | TGTGCCTGGACCGCCGGACTTCACAATGAGCAGTTCTTC | CAWTAGLHNEQFF
TRBJ1-1 | . | . | TRBV6-1 | TGTGCCAGCAGTGAGGGGGACTTAGGATGGAATGAAGCTTTCTTT | CASSEGDLGWNEAFF
TRBJ2-1 | TRBD2 | . | TRBV5-4 | TGTGCCAGCAGCGATTATGGGCGGGGGGGCCCGGGGGATGAGCAGTTCTTC | CASSDYGRGGPGDEQFF
TRBJ1-2 | . | . | TRBV7-2 | TGTGCCAGCAGCCTCGGGGGGGCTCAGGGCTACACCTTC | CASSLGGAQGYTF
TRBJ2-1 | TRBD2 | . | TRBV5-1 | TGCGCCAGCAGCTTGGGTTTAGCGGGGGTGATAAATGAGCAGTTCTTC | CASSLGLAGVINEQFF
TRBJ2-3 | TRBD2 | . | TRBV6-1 | TGTGCCAGCAGTAGACTAGCGGGATTTTTAGATACGCAGTATTTT | CASSRLAGFLDTQYF
TRBJ2-3 | . | . | TRBV5-6 | TGTGCCAGCAGCTTATTGTTAGGCCTAGGCGGAGATACGCAGTATTTT | CASSLLLGLGGDTQYF
TRBJ1-2 | . | . | TRBV18 | TGTGCCAGCTCACCACAGGGGGACGTTCGATATGGCTACACCTTC | CASSPQGDVRYGYTF
TRBJ2-7 | . | . | TRBV30 | TGTGCCTGGAGTGTTTTAGCCTACGAGCAGTACTTC | CAWSVLAYEQYF
TRBJ2-7 | TRBD2 | . | TRBV30 | TGTGCCTCCTCACTAGCGGGAGCATACGAGCAGTACTTC | CASSLAGAYEQYF
TRBJ2-7 | TRBD1 | once | TRBV28 | TGTGCCAGCAGTCCTAGGCGGACAGGCTGGGACGAGCAGTACTTC | CASSPRRTGWDEQYF
TRBJ2-5 | . | . | TRBV6-1 | TGTGCCAGCAGTGAAACGTCTAGCCAAGAGACCCAGTACTTC | CASSETSSQETQYF
TRBJ1-3 | . | . | TRBV6-1 | TGTGCCAGCAGTGCGTCAGGACTCAGATTATACACCATATATTTT | CASSASGLRLYTIYF
TRBJ2-2 | . | . | TRBV19 | TGTGCCAGTAAACCGGGGGCGAACACCGGGGAGCTGTTTTTT | CASKPGANTGELFF
TRBJ2-7 | . | . | TRBV2 | TGTGCCAGCAGTGAAGGCTCGGTCGAGCAGTACTTC | CASSEGSVEQYF
TRBJ2-1 | . | . | TRBV29-1 | TGCAGCGCCAAGAACCCTGCCCTGGCCGAGCAGTTCTTC | CSAKNPALAEQFF
TRBJ2-3 | TRBD2 | . | TRBV4-2 | TGTGCCAGCAGCCGAAGCGCCGGGACTAGTATAACAGATACGCAGTATTTT | CASSRSAGTSITDTQYF
TRBJ1-2 | TRBD1 | . | TRBV5-4 | TGTGCCAGCAGATACGCCGACAGGGCGAACTATGGCTACACCTTC | CASRYADRANYGYTF
TRBJ2-5 | . | once | TRBV9 | TGTGCCAGCAGCGCCACGGAAGGGGGGGTCCAAGAGACCCAGTACTTC | CASSATEGGVQETQYF
TRBJ2-5 | . | . | TRBV10-3 | TGTGCCATCAGTGCTCGTCAGGGTGCAGAGACCCAGTACTTC | CAISARQGAETQYF